This T cell receptor (beta chain) was obtained from a study of monozygotic twins with inflammatory bowel disease. Overall study findings and caveats: The co-twins with IBD showed lower TCRbeta diversity (inverse Simpson) than their healthy siblings.

This CDR3 region has 13 residues. Germline values: CDR1 MRHNA, CDR2 SNTAGT. On this clonotype: Its antigen is not identified.

Whole blood supplied total RNA, and T cells were not sorted. Template switching incorporated UMIs with a 6-nucleotide sample barcode. Both the TCRalpha cDNA and the TCRbeta cDNA were taken through two nested PCRs, lasting around 15 and 9 cycles. One entry per CDR3 protein, without DNA, is what TCRdb gives after re-calling the 5' RACE reads. This sample's table has a few hundred thousand distinct CDR3 sequences. The receptor's source is a human donor with ulcerative colitis or Crohn's disease, or a healthy co-twin of an affected twin (not recorded which). The specimen was blood. The rearrangement joins TRBV6-4 to TRBJ2-2. CDR3 loop: CASSDFTTGELFF.